Listed here are 14 T cell receptor beta chains from one sample, sequenced in a study of CD8+ T cells in alopecia areata. Investigators isolated RNA and reverse transcribed it into cDNA to act as the sequencing template. Measured with immunoSEQ multiplex PCR; TCRdb has only the in-frame clones, and not every one. Of tens of thousands of clones in the sample, around 50% were seen once. About five patients' CD4+ populations were sorted into CD25+CD127- cells. Sequences were obtained from CD4+ Tregs sorted from blood. The receptor set was obtained from a human donor with alopecia areata.

The count of this clone is one. V usage is TRBV5-4 and J usage is TRBJ1-1; D is possibly TRBD1 (6 bases). V was trimmed by 6 bases and J by 8 bases, leaving 20 bases between them. The CDR3 is made up of 14 amino acids. Germline assignment: CDR1 SGHNT and CDR2 YYREEE (reference sequence). The CDR3 sequence is CASTLAGVKMEAFF. The CDR3 region has the DNA TGTGCCAGCACCCTCGCAGGGGTTAAGATGGAAGCTTTCTTT.

This clone was detected a few times. Written as DNA, the CDR3 is TGTGCCAGCAGCTTACGTGCAACTAATGAAAAACTGTTTTTT. It yields the protein CASSLRATNEKLFF. V usage is TRBV5-6 and J usage is TRBJ1-4; D unresolved. The germline CDR1 and CDR2 sequences are SGHDT and YYEEEE. CDR3 length: 14 residues. With 2 bases removed from V and 0 bases from J, the gap between germline ends came to 5 bases.

This clone was observed a handful of times. This chain links TRBV30 with TRBJ1-2; no clear D gene. CDR1 is GTSNPN and CDR2 is SVGIG in the germline V gene (reference sequence). The CDR3 is made up of 12 amino acids. The V and J ends lost 1 base and 7 bases respectively, with 10 bases between them. The CDR3 region is CAWSAQSGGYTF. CDR3 DNA: TGTGCCTGGAGTGCCCAGTCTGGTGGCTACACCTTC.

This clone was detected only a few times. The chain uses TRBV7-2 and TRBJ2-7; no clear D. Trimming took 5 bases from V and 7 from J, leaving 18 bases between them. The CDR3 consists of 14 residues. Germline-derived CDR1 and CDR2 are SGHTA and FQGNSA. CDR3 amino acids: CASSTTGRRDEQYF. The CDR3 bases are TGTGCCAGCAGCACAACCGGACGCCGCGATGAGCAGTACTTC.

The V call is TRBV5-1, the J call TRBJ1-1, with D unresolved. The CDR3 runs 13 residues. V was clipped by 7 bases and J by 1 base, with 11 bases between them. Germline CDR1 is SGHRS and CDR2 is YFSETQ. CDR3 sequence (DNA): TGCGCCAGCCGGGAGGCTCAGAACACTGAAGCTTTCTTT. Translated: CASREAQNTEAFF.

V and J are TRBV4-1 and TRBJ2-7; perhaps D is TRBD1 or TRBD2 (5 bases each). Per germline, CDR1 MGHRA and CDR2 YSYEKL. V was trimmed by 1 base and J by 0 bases, leaving 13 bases between them. CDR3 length: 16 residues. The CDR3 region is CASSQAGTVSSYEQYF. As DNA, the CDR3 is TGCGCCAGCAGCCAAGCCGGGACGGTGAGCTCCTACGAGCAGTACTTC.

The V gene is TRBV4-3, the J gene TRBJ1-2; D is ambiguous. The germline gives CDR1 LGHNA, CDR2 YSLEER. The CDR3 sequence is 14 residues long. With 0 bases removed from V and 7 bases from J, the gap between germline ends came to 12 bases. CDR3 sequence (DNA): TGCGCCAGCAGCCAAGAGTTGGGGTCGGCTGGCTACACCTTC. Translation: CASSQELGSAGYTF.

The chain carries TRBV29-1 and TRBJ1-1; TRBD1 aligns across 9 bases. Losses at the gene ends were 3 bases for V and 4 bases for J; bases not matched to a gene: 6. Germline CDR1 and CDR2: SQVTM and ANQGSEA. The CDR3 totals 14 residues. CDR3 protein: CSVERLTGGTEAFF. The CDR3, as DNA: TGCAGCGTTGAGCGCTTGACAGGGGGCACTGAAGCTTTCTTT.

The rearrangement joins TRBV7-3 to TRBJ1-1, with D hard to call. CDR3 length equals 13 residues. Between the trimmed V and J ends, which lost 5 bases and 2 bases, there was a span of 9 bases. Germline values: CDR1 SGHTA, CDR2 FQGTGA. The CDR3 is CASSVERNTEAFF. The CDR3 DNA sequence: TGTGCCAGCAGCGTCGAGCGAAACACTGAAGCTTTCTTT.

V is TRBV7-2 and J is TRBJ1-5, with D tentatively TRBD1 (5 bases). This CDR3 region has 14 residues. Germline CDR1 and CDR2: SGHTA and FQGNSA. V gave up 1 base and J gave up 7 bases, with 11 bases separating them. The CDR3, as DNA: TGTGCCAGCAGCTTAGGGGGCATTTTCCAGCCCCAGCATTTT. Encoded protein: CASSLGGIFQPQHF.

The chain couples TRBV7-2 to TRBJ2-1, with D possibly TRBD2 on 6 matching bases. The CDR3 is 15 amino acids. V was clipped by 3 bases and J by 7 bases, with 16 bases between them. The germline CDR1 and CDR2 sequences are SGHTA and FQGNSA. The CDR3 protein is CASSFSRRGVNEQFF. In DNA, the CDR3 is TGTGCCAGCAGCTTTTCTAGGCGCGGGGTTAATGAGCAGTTCTTC.

CDR3 in DNA: TGTGCCAGTAGTAGGGTCGCTACTGGAAACACCATATATTTT. It codes for CASSRVATGNTIYF. The rearrangement uses TRBV19 and TRBJ1-3; no firm D call. From germline, CDR1 is LNHDA and CDR2 SQIVND (reference sequence). The V end lost 4 bases, the J end lost 2 bases, and 9 bases lay between the germline ends. The CDR3 loop spans 14 amino acids.

This chain connects TRBV9 to TRBJ2-5; D not certain. The J call is doubtful: the DNA matches TRBJ2-7 better. The CDR3 length is 14 residues. Germline lookup yields CDR1 SGDLS and CDR2 YYNGEE. The CDR3, as DNA: TGTGCCAGCAGCGTAACGGCCGGAGACTACGAGCAGTACTTC. This gives the protein CASSVTAGDYEQYF.

CDR3 bases: TGTGCCAGCAGTCCATGGGATAACGAGCAGTACTTC. This gives the protein CASSPWDNEQYF. The chain employs TRBV6-6 and TRBJ2-7, with D hard to call. V lost 5 bases to trimming and J lost 5 bases, with 10 bases between them. Germline V CDR1 and CDR2: MNHNY, SVGAGI (reference sequence). The CDR3 runs 12 residues.